A single sample is the source of the 17 T cell receptor beta chains below, sequenced in a study of blood T cell repertoires in COVID-19. Only in-frame clones appear in the TCRdb table, and some are missing; sequencing was by immunoSEQ multiplex PCR. The sample yields just over 150,000 clones, around 87% seen once. The source material was peripheral blood. The source is a woman aged 40-49 years with acute or convalescent COVID-19.

Only a few counts were recorded for this clone. The CDR3 coding sequence is TGCGCCAGCAGCACACAGGGTTGGGCCACTGAAGCTTTCTTT. Its translation: CASSTQGWATEAFF. The J gene is TRBJ1-1, the V gene TRBV5-1; tentatively, D is TRBD1 (6 bases). The germline gives CDR1 SGHRS, CDR2 YFSETQ. The CDR3 runs 14 residues. V lost 4 bases and J 4 bases, leaving 14 bases between the germline ends.

The chain has TRBV7-9 and TRBJ1-3; the match to TRBD1 covers 9 bases. Germline V CDR1 and CDR2: SEHNR, FQNEAQ (reference sequence). The CDR3 is made up of 17 amino acids. V was clipped by 3 bases and J by 4 bases; unmatched bases: 10. CDR3 sequence (DNA): TGTGCCAGCAGCTTCAACCGGGACAGGGCATCCGGAAACACCATATATTTT. Its protein is CASSFNRDRASGNTIYF.

This chain uses TRBV10-3 with TRBJ1-2, with D possibly TRBD1 on 5 matching bases. The CDR3 is made up of 13 amino acids. With 2 bases removed from V and 8 bases from J, the gap between germline ends came to 12 bases. Looked up from germline, CDR1 is ENHRY and CDR2 is SYGVKD. CDR3: CAISEGRRGGYTF. The CDR3 DNA reads as TGTGCCATCAGTGAGGGTAGAAGGGGCGGCTACACCTTC.

The chain carries TRBV27 and TRBJ1-1; 7 positions match TRBD1. The V segment lost 9 bases and the J segment 1 base; nucleotides outside the gene matches: 8. The germline CDR1 and CDR2 sequences are MNHEY and SMNVEV (reference sequence). This CDR3 is built from 14 residues. The CDR3 coding sequence is TGTGCCAGTAGTATACAGGGGCAGAACACTGAAGCTTTCTTT. Translated: CASSIQGQNTEAFF.

The chain employs TRBV5-4 and TRBJ2-3, with a tentative D call TRBD2 (5 bases). Trimming shortened V by 4 bases and J by 2 bases, and 17 bases separated the two germline ends. This CDR3 has 16 amino acids. Germline loops: CDR1 SGHNT, CDR2 YYREEE (reference sequence). The CDR3 loop is CASSLRLHKDTDTQYF. The CDR3 region has the DNA TGTGCCAGCAGCCTCCGACTACACAAGGACACAGATACGCAGTATTTT.

This chain joins TRBV28 and TRBJ2-7; 9 bases are a match to TRBD1. Germline assignment: CDR1 MDHEN and CDR2 SYDVKM. With 8 bases clipped from V and 1 base from J, the junction kept 9 bases outside the gene matches. The CDR3 extends over 15 amino acids. This chain's CDR3 is CASRQQGQGSYEQYF. CDR3 in DNA: TGTGCCAGCCGACAACAGGGACAGGGATCCTACGAGCAGTACTTC.

The sample holds one count of this clone. The chain joins TRBV24-1 to TRBJ1-2; TRBD1 agrees at 7 bases. The CDR3 extends over 14 amino acids. V was clipped by 4 bases and J by 4 bases; unmatched bases: 5. Germline-derived CDR1 and CDR2 are KGHDR and SFDVKD. The CDR3 DNA is TGTGCCACCAGTGACCCCGGGACAGCCTATGGCTACACCTTC. Its translation: CATSDPGTAYGYTF.

The chain recombines TRBV9 with TRBJ2-5, with D perhaps matching TRBD2 (5 bases). Trimming took 0 bases from V and 1 from J, leaving 7 bases between them. CDR3 length: 14 residues. Germline V lookup: CDR1 SGDLS, CDR2 YYNGEE. This CDR3 is CASSVGSGQETQYF. The CDR3 DNA is TGTGCCAGCAGCGTAGGAAGCGGCCAAGAGACCCAGTACTTC. The full variable domain, in which reference TRBV9 and TRBJ2-5 provide the parts outside the CDR3, is DSGVTQTPKHLITATGQRVTLRCSPRSGDLSVYWYQQSLDQGLQFLIQYYNGEERAKGNILERFSAQQFPDLHSELNLSSLELGDSALYFCASSVGSGQETQYFGPGTRLLVL.

The V gene is TRBV28, the J gene TRBJ2-4; 13 bases line up with TRBD2. With V trimmed by 5 bases and J by 11 bases, 9 bases remained unmatched. Germline values: CDR1 MDHEN, CDR2 SYDVKM. The CDR3 totals 15 residues. In DNA, the CDR3 is TGTGCCAGCAGTCGACTAGCGGGGGGTCTAATAGTTCAGTACTTC. This gives the protein CASSRLAGGLIVQYF.

The V gene is TRBV28, the J gene TRBJ1-5; unclear D gene. V gave up 2 bases and J gave up 4 bases, with 9 bases separating them. The CDR3 is made up of 14 amino acids. CDR1 MDHEN and CDR2 SYDVKM come from the germline V gene. CDR3 in DNA: TGTGCCAGCAGTTTACAGGTTACTAATCAGCCCCAGCATTTT. This encodes CASSLQVTNQPQHF.

The chain combines TRBV25-1 with TRBJ1-2; D gene uncertain. CDR1 and CDR2 from the germline V gene are MGHDK and SYGVNS. Trimming shortened V by 1 base and J by 6 bases, and 6 bases separated the two germline ends. This CDR3 has 12 residues. The CDR3 coding sequence is TGTGCCAGCAGTGAATCCGGGAATGGCTACACCTTC. This encodes CASSESGNGYTF.

The rearrangement links TRBV5-6 to TRBJ2-3; 10 bases are shared with TRBD2. J gave up 4 bases and V 2 bases, and 7 bases lay outside the gene matches. CDR3 size: 16 residues. Per germline, CDR1 SGHDT and CDR2 YYEEEE. The DNA for the CDR3 is TGTGCCAGCAGCTTTAAGGCTAGCGGGAGCTCAGATACGCAGTATTTT. This gives the protein CASSFKASGSSDTQYF.

The V call is TRBV24-1, the J call TRBJ2-1; the match to TRBD1 covers 8 bases. V lost 4 bases, J lost 4 bases, and 14 bases stayed unmatched. The germline CDR1 and CDR2 sequences are KGHDR and SFDVKD. The CDR3 sequence is 18 residues long. The CDR3 coding sequence is TGTGCCACCAGTGACCCGCAACTTGGACAGGGATCGTACAATGAGCAGTTCTTC. Its protein product is CATSDPQLGQGSYNEQFF.

This chain connects TRBV9 to TRBJ2-1, with TRBD1 as a possible D gene (6 bases). The CDR3 covers 15 residues. Trimming pared 6 bases from V and 12 bases from J, leaving 25 bases between. CDR1 and CDR2 from the germline V gene are SGDLS and YYNGEE. CDR3: CASTLKQGFLSLQFF. The CDR3 DNA is TGTGCCAGCACCCTAAAACAGGGATTTTTGTCCTTGCAGTTCTTC.

The genes are TRBV7-3 and TRBJ1-2, with TRBD1 matching over 9 bases. The CDR3 contains 13 residues. The trim removed 2 bases at V and 8 bases at J, leaving 3 bases unmatched. CDR1 SGHTA and CDR2 FQGTGA come from the germline V gene. CDR3 DNA sequence: TGTGCCAGCAGCTTAGGGACAGGGAGCGGCTACACCTTC. Amino acids: CASSLGTGSGYTF.

The genes are TRBV19 and TRBJ1-6; no reliable D call. V lost 4 bases and J lost 4, with 11 bases in between. The CDR3 is 15 residues long. Germline loops: CDR1 LNHDA, CDR2 SQIVND (reference sequence). CDR3 nucleotides: TGTGCCAGTAGTAACGCGGGCCGATATAATTCACCCCTCCACTTT. Translation gives CASSNAGRYNSPLHF.

The rearrangement joins TRBV15 to TRBJ1-6; 7 positions match TRBD1. The CDR3 covers 14 residues. Germline assignment: CDR1 LNHNV and CDR2 YYDKDF (reference sequence). V trimming: 4 bases; J trimming: 9 bases; junction bases outside the gene matches: 6. CDR3: CATSTDREGSPLHF. CDR3 sequence (DNA): TGTGCCACCAGCACAGACAGGGAGGGTTCACCCCTCCACTTT.